The source of this T cell receptor (beta chain) is a study of blood T cell repertoires in COVID-19. Study as a whole: T cells, B-cell-depleted T cells, or PBMCs supplied cDNA or gDNA.

The CDR3 consists of 14 residues. V gave up 6 bases and J gave up 4 bases, with 16 bases separating them. Germline V gene sequence: CDR1 SGHTA, CDR2 FQGNSA. In the authors' methods: Nucleated cell counts were estimated from reference gene primer amplification. Sequenced by immunoSEQ multiplex PCR; TCRdb stores in-frame clones only, minus some. V and J calls and clone size follow that table, whereas D and trimming were derived from the DNA. The repertoire has hundreds of thousands of clones, about 85% of them found once; the top ten carry around 0.96%. The clonotype originates from a man aged 35 to 55 with acute or convalescent COVID-19. Sequenced material: peripheral blood. The chain carries TRBV7-2 and TRBJ2-7; D possibly corresponds to TRBD1 (6 bases). CDR3 region: CASRLNRDPYEQYF. The CDR3 nucleotides are TGTGCCAGCAGGTTGAACAGGGATCCATACGAGCAGTACTTC.